This T cell receptor (beta chain) is from a study of technical replicates of blood from a handful of donors (dated by TCRdb to about 2017). The CDR3 holds 14 amino acids from the cysteine to the phenylalanine. Only the CDR3 region is kept as DNA, spanning 42 bases read in frame from base 1. CDR1 and CDR2 are read off the germline V gene as SQVTM and ANQGSEA. From V the trimming removes 8 bases and from J it removes 4 bases, while the gene matches leave 10 bases of the junction unaccounted for. Comments on this clone: Which antigen it targets is not known. No quality values exist for individual bases; no much larger clone is one base distant.

The library was made by the immunoSEQ multiplex PCR assay. Sourced from immuneACCESS, this table was stored by TCRdb with only in-frame sequences that have V and J called. A share of the clones is absent; for the studies checked, an unresolved V gene accounts for under half, and the remainder has no known explanation. The sample table lists about 88,000 clones, around 94% of them with a count of one. Approximately 0.25% of the sample goes to the ten largest clones. This sequence was found in a human donor in good health. Recombination linked TRBV29-1 to TRBJ2-1, and 8 bases in between align with TRBD2. What was sequenced was T cells isolated from PBMCs. CDR3 sequence: CSPRREGPYNEQFF. The nucleotide sequence is given as TGCAGCCCCCGACGGGAGGGCCCATACAATGAGCAGTTCTTC.